The 30 T cell receptor beta chains presented below share a single source sample, sequenced in a study of cytotoxic CD8 clonotypes in ibrutinib-treated CLL (dated by TCRdb to the early 2020s). The intended sense of this specimen's time point label: 12 to 13 months on ibrutinib. Libraries came from the immunoSEQ multiplex PCR assay. Drawn from immuneACCESS, this table holds only the in-frame rearrangements with V and J called that TCRdb kept. Clones are partly lost; checked studies trace under half to an unresolved V gene and leave the rest unexplained. The sample records 140,000 or so clones, 79% of which are singletons. The ten largest account for around 13% of the sample. The sequences come from PBMCs, collected after 12 months of ibrutinib treatment. These receptors all stem from a human donor with chronic lymphocytic leukemia.

The gene calls are TRBV5-6 and TRBJ2-7; 9 positions agree with TRBD2. Germline V gene sequence: CDR1 SGHDT, CDR2 YYEEEE. The trim removed 5 bases at V and 4 bases at J, leaving 7 bases unmatched. This CDR3 contains 14 residues. The CDR3 protein is CASRKLAGIYEQYF. The CDR3 DNA reads as TGTGCCAGCAGAAAGCTAGCGGGGATTTACGAGCAGTACTTC.

The rearrangement joins TRBV7-2 to TRBJ2-7; a weak D match, TRBD2 (6 bases). There are 16 residues in the CDR3. V lost 5 bases, J lost 0 bases, and 17 bases lay in between. The V gene's germline CDR1 is SGHTA and CDR2 FQGNSA. CDR3 sequence reads: CASSLRAGGSSYEQYF. CDR3 nucleotides: TGTGCCAGCAGCCTCCGGGCTGGGGGGAGCTCCTACGAGCAGTACTTC. Looking up the rest from reference TRBV7-2 and TRBJ2-7 gives the full variable domain: GAGVSQSPSNKVTEKGKDVELRCDPISGHTALYWYRQSLGQGLEFLIYFQGNSAPDKSGLPSDRFSAERTGGSVSTLTIQRTQQEDSAVYLCASSLRAGGSSYEQYFGPGTRLTVT.

CDR3 residues: CASSLAPYEQYF. The CDR3 DNA follows: TGTGCCAGCAGCTTGGCGCCCTACGAGCAGTACTTC. The V and J genes are TRBV5-5 and TRBJ2-7; D is ambiguous. The CDR3 is 12 amino acids. V was trimmed by 0 bases and J by 2 bases, leaving 3 bases between them. Per the germline V gene, CDR1 is SGHKS and CDR2 is YYEKEE (reference sequence).

This rearrangement joins TRBV27 to TRBJ2-5, with D unresolved. CDR3 size: 13 residues. Germline CDR1 MNHEY, CDR2 SMNVEV (reference sequence). Trimming took off 3 bases at V and 3 bases at J, with 8 bases between the two ends. The CDR3 sequence: CASSLRREETQYF. The CDR3 nucleotides read TGTGCCAGCAGTTTGCGGCGTGAAGAGACCCAGTACTTC.

To note about this clone: Within the sample, other DNA sequences also encode this same CDR3. This sequence joins TRBV4-3 and TRBJ1-2, with D unresolved. The CDR3 sequence is 13 residues long. V lost 0 bases, J lost 4 bases, and 6 bases lay in between. The germline V gene encodes CDR1 LGHNA and CDR2 YSLEER. The CDR3 nucleotides are TGCGCCAGCAGCCAAGAGGGCGGCTATGGCTACACCTTC. Translating gives CASSQEGGYGYTF.

V is TRBV12-5 and J is TRBJ2-2, with D possibly being TRBD1 (6 bases). Between the trimmed V and J ends, which lost 2 bases and 4 bases, there was a span of 20 bases. CDR3 size: 18 residues. Germline CDR1 reads LGHNT; CDR2 reads FRNRAP. The CDR3 DNA sequence: TGTGCTAGTGGTTTGATCGCACAAGGACAGCCCGGCACCGGGGAGCTGTTTTTT. Its translation: CASGLIAQGQPGTGELFF. The whole variable domain, remainder taken from reference TRBV12-5 and TRBJ2-2, is DARVTQTPRHKVTEMGQEVTMRCQPILGHNTVFWYRQTMMQGLELLAYFRNRAPLDDSGMPKDRFSAEMPDATLATLKIQPSEPRDSAVYFCASGLIAQGQPGTGELFFGEGSRLTVL.

This clone is a singleton in its sample. This chain joins TRBV11-1 and TRBJ2-5, with D possibly being TRBD2 (6 bases). The CDR3 runs 19 residues. The V end lost 5 bases, the J end lost 5 bases, and 30 bases lay between the germline ends. Germline V gene sequence: CDR1 SGHAT, CDR2 FQDESV (reference sequence). CDR3 in amino acids: CASSKLERELLAPRETQYF. CDR3 DNA sequence: TGTGCCAGCAGCAAGCTCGAACGGGAGTTGCTAGCCCCTAGGGAGACCCAGTACTTC. Full variable domain (rest looked up from reference TRBV11-1 and TRBJ2-5): EAEVAQSPRYKITEKSQAVAFWCDPISGHATLYWYRQILGQGPELLVQFQDESVVDDSQLPKDRFSAERLKGVDSTLKIQPAELGDSAMYLCASSKLERELLAPRETQYFGPGTRLLVL.

The rearrangement joins TRBV7-9 to TRBJ2-1; weak D call: TRBD2 (5 bases). Trimming shortened V by 4 bases and J by 7 bases, and 17 bases separated the two germline ends. The CDR3 length is 15 residues. Germline-derived CDR1 and CDR2 are SEHNR and FQNEAQ (reference sequence). This CDR3 reads CASSSPMVLGNEQFF. The DNA of the CDR3 is TGTGCCAGCAGCTCCCCCATGGTACTAGGGAATGAGCAGTTCTTC.

This chain joins TRBV21-1 and TRBJ2-7; TRBD2 is taken as the D call from the table, unchecked against the DNA. TRBV21-1 is described as a pseudogene. This CDR3 contains 16 residues. CDR3 DNA sequence: TGTGCCAGCAGCAGCTTAGCCCAAAGGCAGCGATACGAGCAGTACTTC. This gives the protein CASSSLAQRQRYEQYF.

V usage is TRBV7-2 and J usage is TRBJ2-7; a possible D gene is TRBD1 (6 bases). This CDR3 has 13 amino acids. V shed 8 bases and J shed 0 bases, with 11 bases lying between them. CDR1 is SGHTA and CDR2 is FQGNSA in the germline V gene. As DNA, the CDR3 is TGTGCCAGCGGTGACAGGCGCTCCTACGAGCAGTACTTC. Translation gives CASGDRRSYEQYF.

This clone was seen a handful of times. The chain recombines TRBV7-9 with TRBJ1-5; D unclear. Trimming left V 5 bases short and J 6 bases short, with 17 bases between. Germline loops: CDR1 SEHNR, CDR2 FQNEAQ (reference sequence). The CDR3 is 15 amino acids. The CDR3 loop reads CASSPIAGSPQPQHF. CDR3 coding DNA: TGTGCCAGCAGCCCAATAGCGGGGTCTCCTCAGCCCCAGCATTTT.

V is TRBV11-3 and J is TRBJ1-1; TRBD1 agrees at 10 bases. The CDR3 is 15 residues long. Per the germline V gene, CDR1 is SGHNT and CDR2 is YENEEA. V lost 5 bases and J lost 8; bases outside the gene matches: 11. The CDR3 bases are TGTGCCAGCAGCAAAGGAACGGACAGGGGGAACGAAGCTTTCTTT. It translates to CASSKGTDRGNEAFF.

The CDR3 nucleotides are TGTGCCAGCAGTTCAAATTACGAGCAGTACTTC. As protein: CASSSNYEQYF. The chain has TRBV6-5 and TRBJ2-7, with D unclear. The germline gives CDR1 MNHEY, CDR2 SVGAGI. With 4 bases removed from V and 4 bases from J, the gap between germline ends came to 5 bases. The CDR3 length is 11 residues.

The V and J genes are TRBV27 and TRBJ2-7; no clear D. The V and J ends lost 4 bases and 0 bases respectively, with 1 base between them. CDR1 is MNHEY and CDR2 is SMNVEV in the germline V gene (reference sequence). This CDR3 has 11 amino acids. Here the CDR3 reads CASSSSYEQYF. The DNA for the CDR3 is TGTGCCAGCAGTTCCTCCTACGAGCAGTACTTC.

The V gene is TRBV30, the J gene TRBJ2-1; 12 bases line up with TRBD2. The length of the CDR3 is 16 residues. CDR1 is GTSNPN and CDR2 is SVGIG in the germline V gene (reference sequence). The V segment lost 1 base and the J segment 9 bases; nucleotides outside the gene matches: 10. CDR3 amino acids: CAWSDSRLAGVLEQFF. CDR3 sequence (DNA): TGTGCCTGGAGTGACTCCAGACTAGCGGGAGTTCTTGAGCAGTTCTTC.

This chain links TRBV5-4 with TRBJ1-5, with D unclear. Trimming left V 0 bases short and J 9 bases short, with 7 bases between. The CDR3 is made up of 12 amino acids. CDR1 SGHNT and CDR2 YYREEE come from the germline V gene (reference sequence). CDR3 loop: CASSLDSGPQHF. The DNA of the CDR3 is TGTGCCAGCAGCTTGGACTCGGGGCCCCAGCATTTT.

The chain has TRBV4-1 and TRBJ1-1, with TRBD1 matching 7 bases. Looked up from germline, CDR1 is MGHRA and CDR2 is YSYEKL. V shed 0 bases and J 4 bases; nucleotides not matched to a gene: 5. CDR3 length: 15 amino acids. As DNA, the CDR3 is TGCGCCAGCAGCCAAGATAACAGGGGAGGCACTGAAGCTTTCTTT. This encodes CASSQDNRGGTEAFF.

V gene TRBV13 combines with J gene TRBJ2-7, with D maybe TRBD2 (6 bases). This CDR3 spans 13 amino acids. Germline loops: CDR1 PRHDT, CDR2 FYEKMQ (reference sequence). V was pared by 1 base and J by 3 bases, with 7 bases between. CDR3 in DNA: TGTGCCAGCAGCTTAGCCGGGAGCTACGAGCAGTACTTC. This sequence encodes CASSLAGSYEQYF.

The rearrangement links TRBV2 to TRBJ1-5, with TRBD1 matching over 7 bases. CDR3 length: 13 residues. The ends lost 4 bases at V and 5 bases at J; junction bases unmatched: 2. Germline V gives CDR1 SNHLY, CDR2 FYNNEI. The CDR3 sequence: CASSGQGYQPQHF. The DNA of the CDR3 is TGTGCCAGCAGTGGACAGGGTTATCAGCCCCAGCATTTT.

Points on this clone: Other DNA sequences in the same sample also yield this CDR3. The rearrangement uses TRBV5-4 and TRBJ1-1; no reliable D call. Germline lookup yields CDR1 SGHNT and CDR2 YYREEE (reference sequence). V shed 1 base and J shed 0 bases, with 7 bases lying between them. The CDR3 is made up of 14 amino acids. CDR3 nucleotides: TGTGCCAGCAGCTTGTTCCAGGTGAACACTGAAGCTTTCTTT. Translation: CASSLFQVNTEAFF.

This chain connects TRBV7-6 to TRBJ2-5; D is uncertain. CDR1 is SGHVS and CDR2 is FNYEAQ in the germline V gene. The ends were cut back, 5 bases at V and 0 bases at J, with 10 bases in the middle. This CDR3 is 14 amino acids long. The chain's CDR3 is CASSPRTYQETQYF. The CDR3 DNA is TGTGCCAGCAGCCCAAGGACCTACCAAGAGACCCAGTACTTC.

The J gene is TRBJ2-6, the V gene TRBV12-5; D gene ambiguous. Per the germline V gene, CDR1 is LGHNT and CDR2 is FRNRAP. V lost 0 bases and J 3 bases, leaving 6 bases between the germline ends. The CDR3 extends over 15 amino acids. The CDR3: CASGLVPSGANVLTF. As DNA, the CDR3 is TGTGCTAGTGGTTTGGTACCGAGTGGGGCCAACGTCCTGACTTTC.

The gene calls are TRBV7-2 and TRBJ2-5; 15 positions match TRBD2. Germline lookup yields CDR1 SGHTA and CDR2 FQGNSA. V was clipped by 4 bases and J by 5 bases; unmatched bases: 8. This CDR3 is 17 amino acids long. CDR3 in DNA: TGTGCCAGCAGCTCCCGGACTAGCGGGAGGGCCCTCGAGACCCAGTACTTC. Protein sequence: CASSSRTSGRALETQYF.

The gene calls are TRBV6-5 and TRBJ2-2; D is unresolved. From germline, CDR1 is MNHEY and CDR2 SVGAGI. Trimming took 4 bases from V and 5 from J, leaving 5 bases between them. The CDR3 totals 12 residues. CDR3 region: CASSSATGELFF. CDR3 in DNA: TGTGCCAGCAGTTCAGCGACCGGGGAGCTGTTTTTT.

The J gene is TRBJ1-4, the V gene TRBV15, with TRBD1 as a possible D gene (6 bases). V was cut by 0 bases and J by 7 bases, with 6 bases left in between. The germline V gene encodes CDR1 LNHNV and CDR2 YYDKDF (reference sequence). The CDR3 contains 13 residues. The CDR3 nucleotides read TGTGCCACCAGCAGAGACAGGGGTGAAAAACTGTTTTTT. It yields the protein CATSRDRGEKLFF.

The J gene is TRBJ2-5, the V gene TRBV18; a possible D gene is TRBD2 (6 bases). This CDR3 contains 15 residues. Germline values: CDR1 KGHSH, CDR2 LQKENI. Trimming cost V 0 bases and J 5 bases, with 13 bases left between them. The CDR3 reads CASSPPSLGGETQYF. DNA of the CDR3: TGTGCCAGCTCACCACCGAGTTTGGGAGGTGAGACCCAGTACTTC. Full variable domain (outside the CDR3, taken from reference TRBV18 and TRBJ2-5): NAGVMQNPRHLVRRRGQEARLRCSPMKGHSHVYWYRQLPEEGLKFMVYLQKENIIDESGMPKERFSAEFPKEGPSILRIQQVVRGDSAAYFCASSPPSLGGETQYFGPGTRLLVL.

The chain joins TRBV25-1 to TRBJ2-5, with D possibly being TRBD2 (6 bases). Germline-derived CDR1 and CDR2 are MGHDK and SYGVNS. Trimming removed 4 bases at V and 7 bases at J, with 19 bases between. This CDR3 has 15 amino acids. The CDR3 nucleotides read TGTGCCAGCAGTGGACGACAGACGGGACTTGGGACCCAGTACTTC. It yields the protein CASSGRQTGLGTQYF. The complete variable domain, with remaining parts taken from reference TRBV25-1 and TRBJ2-5, reads EADIYQTPRYLVIGTGKKITLECSQTMGHDKMYWYQQDPGMELHLIHYSYGVNSTEKGDLSSESTVSRIRTEHFPLTLESARPSHTSQYLCASSGRQTGLGTQYFGPGTRLLVL.

The chain couples TRBV23-1 to TRBJ2-5, with no clear D. TRBV23-1 is labeled an ORF, and its function is uncertain. V lost 6 bases and J lost 2, with 25 bases in between. The CDR3 is 18 residues long. This CDR3 is CASRQIVPGQAGQETQYF. CDR3 DNA: TGCGCCAGCAGACAAATTGTTCCGGGCCAGGCCGGACAAGAGACCCAGTACTTC.

DNA for the CDR3: TGCGCCAGCAGCCAAGCTCGCGCCAGTCAGATTCAGTACTTC. Amino acids: CASSQARASQIQYF. The chain has TRBV4-3 and TRBJ2-4; D unresolved. The CDR3 consists of 14 residues. From germline, CDR1 is LGHNA and CDR2 YSLEER. The germline V and J ends were trimmed by 1 base and 10 bases, with 14 bases remaining between them.

This sequence joins TRBV5-1 and TRBJ2-7; TRBD1 might be the D (5 bases). The CDR3 has 13 amino acids. The V gene lost 0 bases and the J gene lost 6 bases, with 10 bases spanning the gap. CDR1 is SGHRS, CDR2 YFSETQ, per germline. CDR3 nucleotides: TGCGCCAGCAGCTTGGAAGGGGTCAGCGAGCAGTACTTC. This codes for CASSLEGVSEQYF. Full variable domain (outside the CDR3, taken from reference TRBV5-1 and TRBJ2-7): KAGVTQTPRYLIKTRGQQVTLSCSPISGHRSVSWYQQTPGQGLQFLFEYFSETQRNKGNFPGRFSGRQFSNSRSEMNVSTLELGDSALYLCASSLEGVSEQYFGPGTRLTVT.